The text below deals with one T cell receptor beta chain. The CDR3 consists of 13 residues. V was pared by 6 bases and J by 1 base, with 9 bases between. Germline CDR1 is LGHDT and CDR2 is YNNKEL (reference sequence). This sample is drawn from a study of Ad26.COV2.S vaccination and SARS-CoV-2 variants. Data came from immunoSEQ multiplex PCR; TCRdb stores just in-frame clones and leaves some out. The sample records 180,000 or so clones, approximately 90% being singletons. The receptor comes from a human donor who had recovered from COVID-19. This chain joins TRBV3-1 (or the pseudogene TRBV3-2) and TRBJ1-1; D call uncertain. Sequenced material: peripheral blood, taken after recovery from COVID-19. The CDR3 protein is CASRLDRNTEAFF. Here the CDR3 DNA reads TGTGCCAGCAGGCTGGACCGGAACACTGAAGCTTTCTTT.